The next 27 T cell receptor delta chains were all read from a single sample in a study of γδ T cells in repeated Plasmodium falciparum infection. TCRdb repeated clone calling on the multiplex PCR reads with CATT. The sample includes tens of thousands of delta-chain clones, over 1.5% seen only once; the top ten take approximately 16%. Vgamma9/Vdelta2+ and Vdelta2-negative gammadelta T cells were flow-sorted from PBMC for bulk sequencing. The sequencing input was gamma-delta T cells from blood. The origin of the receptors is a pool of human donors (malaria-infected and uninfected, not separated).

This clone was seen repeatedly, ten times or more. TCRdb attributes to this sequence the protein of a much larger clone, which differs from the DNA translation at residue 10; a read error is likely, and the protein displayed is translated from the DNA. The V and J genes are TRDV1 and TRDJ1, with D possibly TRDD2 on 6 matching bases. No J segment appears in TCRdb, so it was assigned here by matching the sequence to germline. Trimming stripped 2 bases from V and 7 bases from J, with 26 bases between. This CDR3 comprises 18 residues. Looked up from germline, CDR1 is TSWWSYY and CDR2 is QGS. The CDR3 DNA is TGTGCTCTTGGGGAAGCCTTCTTCCTCGGCGGGAGAGGGGGTAAACTCATCTTT. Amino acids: CALGEAFFLGGRGGKLIF.

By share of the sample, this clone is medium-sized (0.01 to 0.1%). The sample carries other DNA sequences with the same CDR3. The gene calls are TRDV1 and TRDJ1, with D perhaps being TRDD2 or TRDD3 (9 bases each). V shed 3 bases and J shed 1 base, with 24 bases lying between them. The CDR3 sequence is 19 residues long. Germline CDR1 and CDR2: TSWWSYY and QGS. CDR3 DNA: TGTGCTCTTGGGGACCCTTCCTACGCTGGGGGATTCGCCACCGATAAACTCATCTTT. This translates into CALGDPSYAGGFATDKLIF.

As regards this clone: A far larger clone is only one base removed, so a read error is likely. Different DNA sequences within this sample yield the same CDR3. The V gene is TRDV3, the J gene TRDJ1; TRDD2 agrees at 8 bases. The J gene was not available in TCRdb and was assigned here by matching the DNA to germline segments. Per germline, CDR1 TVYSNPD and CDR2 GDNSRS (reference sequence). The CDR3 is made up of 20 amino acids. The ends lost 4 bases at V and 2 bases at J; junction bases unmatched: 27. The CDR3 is CASLPSRTGTLSRRTDKLIF. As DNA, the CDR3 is TGTGCCTCCCTTCCTAGTCGAACTGGGACCCTCAGTAGGAGGACCGATAAACTCATCTTT.

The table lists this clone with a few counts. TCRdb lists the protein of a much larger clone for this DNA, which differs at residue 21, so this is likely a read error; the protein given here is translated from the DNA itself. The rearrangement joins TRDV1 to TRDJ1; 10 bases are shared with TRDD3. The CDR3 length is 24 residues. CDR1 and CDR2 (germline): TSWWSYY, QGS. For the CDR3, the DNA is TGTGCTCTTGGGGAACTAACGAGGTTCCTCCGCACCCGAGATGGGGGATACCGCACCGATAGACTCATCTTT. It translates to CALGELTRFLRTRDGGYRTDRLIF.

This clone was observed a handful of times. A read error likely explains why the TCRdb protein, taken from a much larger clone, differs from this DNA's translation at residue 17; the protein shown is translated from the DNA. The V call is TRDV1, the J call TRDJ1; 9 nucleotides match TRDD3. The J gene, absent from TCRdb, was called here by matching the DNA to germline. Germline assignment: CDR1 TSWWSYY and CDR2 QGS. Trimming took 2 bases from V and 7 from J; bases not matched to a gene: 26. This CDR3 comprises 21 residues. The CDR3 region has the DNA TGTGCTCTTGGGGAAAAATGGCCGAGTCTATTCTGGGGATACGGGTCCGGTAAACTCATCTTT. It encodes CALGEKWPSLFWGYGSGKLIF.

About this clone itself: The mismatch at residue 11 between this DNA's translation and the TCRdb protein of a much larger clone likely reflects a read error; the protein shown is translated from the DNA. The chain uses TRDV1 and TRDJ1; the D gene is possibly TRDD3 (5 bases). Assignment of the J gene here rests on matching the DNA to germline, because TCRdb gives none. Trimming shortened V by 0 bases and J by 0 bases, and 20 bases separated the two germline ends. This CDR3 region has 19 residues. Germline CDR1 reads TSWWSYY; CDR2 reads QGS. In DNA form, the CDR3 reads TGTGCTCTTGGGGAACTAATTACGTACTGGACCCCGTACACCGATAAACTCATCTTT. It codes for CALGELITYWTPYTDKLIF.

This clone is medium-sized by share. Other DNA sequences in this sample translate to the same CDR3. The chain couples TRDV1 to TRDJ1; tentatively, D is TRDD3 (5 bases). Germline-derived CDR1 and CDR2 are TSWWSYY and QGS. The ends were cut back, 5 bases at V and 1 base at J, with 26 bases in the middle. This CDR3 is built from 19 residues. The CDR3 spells CALGYLTRGPPGSTDKLIF. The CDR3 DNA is TGTGCTCTTGGGTACCTAACGAGGGGACCCCCCGGGAGCACCGATAAACTCATCTTT.

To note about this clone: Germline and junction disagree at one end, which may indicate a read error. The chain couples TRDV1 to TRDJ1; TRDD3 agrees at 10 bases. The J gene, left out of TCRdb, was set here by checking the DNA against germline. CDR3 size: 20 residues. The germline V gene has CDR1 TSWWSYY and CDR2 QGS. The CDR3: CSGPLPRPRWGIQGTDKLIF. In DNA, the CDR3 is TGCTCTGGGCCCCTTCCTCGGCCGCGGTGGGGGATACAAGGCACCGATAAACTCATCTTT.

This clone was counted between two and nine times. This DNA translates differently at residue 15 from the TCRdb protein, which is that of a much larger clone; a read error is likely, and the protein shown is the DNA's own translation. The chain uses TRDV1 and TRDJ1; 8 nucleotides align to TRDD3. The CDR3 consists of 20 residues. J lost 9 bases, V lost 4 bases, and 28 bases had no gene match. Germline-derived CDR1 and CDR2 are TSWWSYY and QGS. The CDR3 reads CALGATALPHETGGVTELIF. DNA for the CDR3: TGTGCTCTTGGGGCGACGGCTCTCCCTCACGAAACTGGGGGGGTAACAGAACTCATCTTT.

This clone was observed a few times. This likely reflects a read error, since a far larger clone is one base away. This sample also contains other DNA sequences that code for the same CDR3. CDR3 sequence (DNA): TGTGCCCTTGGGGAAAACCCCGGGGCCTGGGGGATACGAGTTTCCGATAAACTCATCTTT. Translation: CALGENPGAWGIRVSDKLIF. The chain combines TRDV1 with TRDJ1, with 12 bases that match TRDD3. Germline loops: CDR1 TSWWSYY, CDR2 QGS. The CDR3 is 20 amino acids.

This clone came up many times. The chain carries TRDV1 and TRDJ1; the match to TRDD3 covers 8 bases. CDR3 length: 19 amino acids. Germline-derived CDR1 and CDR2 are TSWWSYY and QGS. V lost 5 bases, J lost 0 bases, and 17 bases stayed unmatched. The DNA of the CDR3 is TGTGCTCTTGGGAACCCATGGCGGGGATACCCGCCTTACACCGATAAACTCATCTTT. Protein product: CALGNPWRGYPPYTDKLIF.

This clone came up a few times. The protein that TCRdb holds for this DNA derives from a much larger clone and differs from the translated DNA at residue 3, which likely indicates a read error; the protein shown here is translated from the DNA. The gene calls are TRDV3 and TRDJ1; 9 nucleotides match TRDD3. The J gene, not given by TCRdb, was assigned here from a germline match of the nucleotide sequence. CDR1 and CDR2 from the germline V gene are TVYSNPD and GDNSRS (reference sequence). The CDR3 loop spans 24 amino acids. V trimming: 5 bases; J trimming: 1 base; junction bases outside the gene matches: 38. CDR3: CAPLIPQGFHGFWGIRLITDKLIF. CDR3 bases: TGTGCCCCACTTATACCCCAGGGATTCCACGGGTTCTGGGGGATCAGGCTGATCACCGATAAACTCATCTTT.

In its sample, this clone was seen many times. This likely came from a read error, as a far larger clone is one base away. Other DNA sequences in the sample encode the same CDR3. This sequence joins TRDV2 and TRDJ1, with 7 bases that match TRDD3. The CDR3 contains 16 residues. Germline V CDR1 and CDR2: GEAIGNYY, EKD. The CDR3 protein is CACEPAAKWGRDKLIF. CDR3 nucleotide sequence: TGCGCCTGTGAACCTGCGGCCAAATGGGGGAGAGATAAACTCATCTTT.

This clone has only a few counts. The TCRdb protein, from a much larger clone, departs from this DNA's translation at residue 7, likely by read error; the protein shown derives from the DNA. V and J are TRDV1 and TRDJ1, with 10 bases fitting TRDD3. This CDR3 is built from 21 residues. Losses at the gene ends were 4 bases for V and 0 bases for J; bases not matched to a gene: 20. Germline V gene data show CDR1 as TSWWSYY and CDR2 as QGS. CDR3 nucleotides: TGTGCTCTTGGGGCCCCCACCGCTGAGTACTGGGGGATGTCTTACACCGATAAACTCATCTTT. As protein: CALGAPTAEYWGMSYTDKLIF.

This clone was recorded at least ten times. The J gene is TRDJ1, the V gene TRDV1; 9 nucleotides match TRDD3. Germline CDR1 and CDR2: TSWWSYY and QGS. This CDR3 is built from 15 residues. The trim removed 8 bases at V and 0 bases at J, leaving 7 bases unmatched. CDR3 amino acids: CALIHWGRYTDKLIF. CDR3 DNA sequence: TGTGCTCTTATTCACTGGGGGAGGTACACCGATAAACTCATCTTT.

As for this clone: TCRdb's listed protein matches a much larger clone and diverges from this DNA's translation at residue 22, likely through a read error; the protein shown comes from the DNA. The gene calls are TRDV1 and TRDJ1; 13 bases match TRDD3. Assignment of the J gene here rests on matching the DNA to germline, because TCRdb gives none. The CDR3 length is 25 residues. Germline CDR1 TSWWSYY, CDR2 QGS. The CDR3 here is CALGSLPRGLTGGYAFPPYTDRLIF. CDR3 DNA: TGTGCTCTTGGGAGCCTTCCGCGAGGCCTTACTGGGGGATACGCGTTTCCCCCGTACACCGATAGACTCATCTTT.

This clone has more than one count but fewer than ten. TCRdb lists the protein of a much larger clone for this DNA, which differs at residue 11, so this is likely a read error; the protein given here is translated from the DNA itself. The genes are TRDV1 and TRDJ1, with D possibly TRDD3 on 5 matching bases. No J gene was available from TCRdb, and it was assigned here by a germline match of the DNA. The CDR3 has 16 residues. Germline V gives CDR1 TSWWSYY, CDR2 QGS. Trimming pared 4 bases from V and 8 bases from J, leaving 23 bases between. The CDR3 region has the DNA TGTGCTCTTGGGGGCCTCCCGAGGGGGGGGGTACGCAAACTCATCTTT. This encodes CALGGLPRGGVRKLIF.

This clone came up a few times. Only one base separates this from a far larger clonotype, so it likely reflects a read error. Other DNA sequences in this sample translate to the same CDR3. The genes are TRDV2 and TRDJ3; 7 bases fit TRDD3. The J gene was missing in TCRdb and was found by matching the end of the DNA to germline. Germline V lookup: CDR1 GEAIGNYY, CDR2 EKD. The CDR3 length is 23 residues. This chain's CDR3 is CACDTKGGGALVLSSWDTRQMFF. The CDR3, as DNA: TGTGCCTGTGACACCAAAGGTGGGGGAGCCCTTGTCCTCAGCTCCTGGGACACACGACAGATGTTTTTC.

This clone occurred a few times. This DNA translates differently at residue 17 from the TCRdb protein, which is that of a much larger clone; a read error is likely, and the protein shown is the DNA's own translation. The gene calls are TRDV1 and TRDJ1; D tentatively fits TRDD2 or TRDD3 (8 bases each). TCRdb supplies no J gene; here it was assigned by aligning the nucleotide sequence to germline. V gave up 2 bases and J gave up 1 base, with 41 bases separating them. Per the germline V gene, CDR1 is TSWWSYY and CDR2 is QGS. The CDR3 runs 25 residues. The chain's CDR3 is CALGEGDFLRDPWGKSIRGTDKLIF. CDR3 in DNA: TGTGCTCTTGGGGAAGGGGACTTCCTACGTGACCCCTGGGGGAAGTCGATCCGAGGCACCGATAAACTCATCTTT.

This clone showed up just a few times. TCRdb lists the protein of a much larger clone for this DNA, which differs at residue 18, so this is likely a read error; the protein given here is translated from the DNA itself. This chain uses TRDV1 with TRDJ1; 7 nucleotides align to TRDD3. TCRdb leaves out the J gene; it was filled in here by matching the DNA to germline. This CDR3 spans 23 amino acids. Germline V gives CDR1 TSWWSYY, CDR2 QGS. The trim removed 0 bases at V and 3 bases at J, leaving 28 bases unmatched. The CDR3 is CALGELRPAPWGVPLGYADKLIF. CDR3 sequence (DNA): TGTGCTCTTGGGGAACTACGCCCTGCCCCCTGGGGGGTACCACTGGGGTACGCCGATAAACTCATCTTT.

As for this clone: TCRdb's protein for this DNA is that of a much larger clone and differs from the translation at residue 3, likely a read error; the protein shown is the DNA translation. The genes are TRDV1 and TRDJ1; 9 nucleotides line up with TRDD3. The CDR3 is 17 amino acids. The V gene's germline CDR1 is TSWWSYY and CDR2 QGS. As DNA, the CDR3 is TGTGCTCCTGGGGAGCTACGTGCTGGGGGATTAAGATATAAACTCATCTTT. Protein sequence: CAPGELRAGGLRYKLIF.

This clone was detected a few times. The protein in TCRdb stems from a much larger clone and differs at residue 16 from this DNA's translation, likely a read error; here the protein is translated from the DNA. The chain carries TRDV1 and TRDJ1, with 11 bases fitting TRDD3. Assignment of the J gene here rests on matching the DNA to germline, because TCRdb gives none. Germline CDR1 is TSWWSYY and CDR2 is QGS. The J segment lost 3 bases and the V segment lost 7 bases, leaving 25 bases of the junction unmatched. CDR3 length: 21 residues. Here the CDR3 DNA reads TGTGCTCTTGAACGAGTCTGGGGGATACAGGCCCGAGGGGCTTACGCCGATAAACTCATCTTT. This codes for CALERVWGIQARGAYADKLIF.

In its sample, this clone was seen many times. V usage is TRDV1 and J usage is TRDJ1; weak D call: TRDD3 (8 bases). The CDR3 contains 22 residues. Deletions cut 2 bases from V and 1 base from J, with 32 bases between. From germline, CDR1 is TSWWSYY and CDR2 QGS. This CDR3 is CALGELFSYWKGGYEPTDKLIF. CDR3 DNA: TGTGCTCTTGGGGAATTGTTTTCCTACTGGAAGGGGGGATATGAACCCACCGATAAACTCATCTTT.

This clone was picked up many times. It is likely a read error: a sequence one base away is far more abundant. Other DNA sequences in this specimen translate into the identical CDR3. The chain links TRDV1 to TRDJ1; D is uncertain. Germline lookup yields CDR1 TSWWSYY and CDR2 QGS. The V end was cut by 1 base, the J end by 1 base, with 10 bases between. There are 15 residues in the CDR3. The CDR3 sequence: CALGERPLGTDKLIF. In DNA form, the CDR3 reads TGTGCTCTTGGGGAACGACCACTAGGCACCGATAAACTCATCTTT.

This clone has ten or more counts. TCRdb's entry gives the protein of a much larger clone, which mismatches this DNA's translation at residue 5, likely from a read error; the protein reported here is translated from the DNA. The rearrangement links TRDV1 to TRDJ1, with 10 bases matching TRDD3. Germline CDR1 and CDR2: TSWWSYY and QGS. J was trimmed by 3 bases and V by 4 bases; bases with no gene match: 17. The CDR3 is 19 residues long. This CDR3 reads CALGGFLPVTGGWADKLIF. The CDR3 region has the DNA TGTGCTCTTGGGGGATTCTTACCCGTTACTGGGGGATGGGCCGATAAACTCATCTTT.

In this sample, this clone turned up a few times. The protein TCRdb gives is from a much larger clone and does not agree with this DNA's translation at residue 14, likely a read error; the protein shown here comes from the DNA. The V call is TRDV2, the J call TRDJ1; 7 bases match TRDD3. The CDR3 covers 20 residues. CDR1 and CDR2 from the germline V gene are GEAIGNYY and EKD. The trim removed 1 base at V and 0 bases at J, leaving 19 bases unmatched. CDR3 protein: CACDTVPRAGYPMHTDKLIF. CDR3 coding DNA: TGTGCCTGTGACACGGTGCCCCGAGCGGGATACCCAATGCACACCGATAAACTCATCTTT.

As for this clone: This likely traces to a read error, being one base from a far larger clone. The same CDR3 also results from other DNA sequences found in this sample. The CDR3 protein is CALGELRPPSSLAGGYRTDKLIF. The DNA of the CDR3 is TGTGCTCTTGGGGAACTACGGCCCCCTTCCTCTCTGGCTGGGGGATACAGGACTGATAAACTCATCTTT. The chain couples TRDV1 to TRDJ1; 11 positions agree with TRDD3. Germline V gene sequence: CDR1 TSWWSYY, CDR2 QGS. J was trimmed by 5 bases and V by 0 bases; bases with no gene match: 26. CDR3 size: 23 residues.